This TCR beta chain was retrieved from a study of low-dose radiotherapy and immunotherapy resistance in tumors. Turning to the study itself: Each patient took aspirin at a dose of 300 mg by mouth once daily over the course of four cycles, with dosing beginning on cycle 1 day 1.

cDNA synthesis used a TRAV/TRBV-specific primer set for both chains. TCRs were put through roughly 20 PCR cycles of amplification with Phusion. A constant-region primer and the V-primer adapter served as the primer pair. One entry per CDR3 protein results from TCRdb running MiXCR on the reads. This sample yields just under 10,000 distinct CDR3 sequences, of which 40% to 55% are seen a single time; around 6% belongs to the top ten. The CDR3 is made up of 16 amino acids. Germline CDR1 SGHAT, CDR2 FQNNGV. V lost 5 bases and J lost 4, with 21 bases in between. This clonotype originated in a human donor with advanced metastatic prostate, ovarian, gallbladder or colorectal cancer (not recorded which). This table probably holds off-target reads from a library built for another chain. This sequence joins TRBV11-2 and TRBJ2-7; possibly TRBD2 for D (6 bases). The CDR3 DNA sequence: TGTGCCAGCAGCGCGCCCGCGGGGCAGACCAGGTACGAGCAGTACTTC. This encodes CASSAPAGQTRYEQYF. Together with reference TRBV11-2 and TRBJ2-7, the CDR3 gives the full variable domain: EAGVAQSPRYKIIEKRQSVAFWCNPISGHATLYWYQQILGQGPKLLIQFQNNGVVDDSQLPKDRFSAERLKGVDSTLKIQPAKLEDSAVYLCASSAPAGQTRYEQYFGPGTRLTVT.